This T cell receptor beta chain was identified in a study of cytomegalovirus exposure and HLA in healthy donors. Study in general: Clustering assigned 81% of the approximately 370 genotyped donors to the Caucasian-associated ancestry cluster.

This CDR3 spans 15 amino acids. Germline CDR1 and CDR2: LNHDA and SQIVND (reference sequence). Losses at the gene ends were 1 base for V and 5 bases for J; bases not matched to a gene: 3. The PCR used 60 Vbeta and 13 Jbeta primers. Clones were read by immunoSEQ multiplex PCR, and TCRdb kept only the in-frame ones, dropping some. The sample consists of about 73,000 clones, 65% to 80% of them appearing once. In regard to this clone: What it recognizes is unknown.

Overall study results and limits: Analysis was carried out at a later point, and it linked a missense DCLRE1C variant to TCR beta V- and J-gene trimming. Researchers reportedly found TCR beta sequences accurately predicted most subjects' HLA-A and HLA-B alleles.

The sequencing input was PBMCs. This TCR was recovered from a man between 65 and 80 years old in good health and CMV-seronegative. The chain joins TRBV19 to TRBJ2-2; 8 nucleotides align to TRBD2. In DNA form, the CDR3 reads TGTGCCAGTAGTATAGTCCGGGGGGGTACCGGGGAGCTGTTTTTT. This sequence encodes CASSIVRGGTGELFF.